These T cell receptor beta chains were read from a single sample in a study of blood T cell repertoires in COVID-19. TCRdb keeps only in-frame clones here, not all; method: immunoSEQ multiplex PCR. The sample lists 130,000 to 150,000 clones; 84% were seen once. The sample was peripheral blood. Receptors originate from a human donor in a cohort sampled during active COVID-19. The CDR3 runs from the conserved cysteine through the conserved F or W. The order of the fields is CDR3 length, clone size, J gene, V gene, D gene, CDR3 DNA, CDR3 protein. A D gene is named only where the DNA matches it firmly. Size is omitted from some rows. Given values are once, few, many or a class for expanded clones.

>18|NA|TRBJ2-3|TRBV5-1|TRBD1
TGCGCCAGCAGCTTGTCCCTTGGAGACAGGGGGCTAGGGGATACGCAGTATTTT
CASSLSLGDRGLGDTQYF
>15|NA|TRBJ2-1|TRBV7-9|TRBD2
TGTGCCAGCAGCTTCCTGCGGGGGGTCACCAATGAGCAGTTCTTC
CASSFLRGVTNEQFF
>16|NA|TRBJ1-4|TRBV9|TRBD1
TGTGCCAGCAGCGTAGATCTCGGGACAGCTAATGAAAAACTGTTTTTT
CASSVDLGTANEKLFF
>13|NA|TRBJ1-1|TRBV5-5|NA
TGTGCCAGCATCTACCAGGGTGGCACTGAAGCTTTCTTT
CASIYQGGTEAFF
>14|NA|TRBJ1-4|TRBV7-9|TRBD1
TGTGCCAGCAGCCCAGGGACAGGGGGAGAAAAACTGTTTTTT
CASSPGTGGEKLFF
>15|NA|TRBJ1-5|TRBV19|NA
TGTGCCAGTAGTATTAGGGAGGTGGGCAATCAGCCCCAGCATTTT
CASSIREVGNQPQHF
>14|NA|TRBJ2-2|TRBV6-5|TRBD2
TGTGCCAGCAGACCTTTAGCGGGAGACGGGGAGCTGTTTTTT
CASRPLAGDGELFF
>13|NA|TRBJ1-6|TRBV11-2|NA
TGTGCCAGCAGCTTAGGCCCAGATTCACCCCTCCACTTT
CASSLGPDSPLHF
>15|NA|TRBJ2-1|TRBV6-5|TRBD2
TGTGCCAGTAAGCCACTCGGCGGGGGGGAGAATGAGCAGTTCTTC
CASKPLGGGENEQFF
>15|NA|TRBJ1-5|TRBV6-5|NA
TGTGCCAGCAGTTACTCGACCCGGGGAGATCAGCCCCAGCATTTT
CASSYSTRGDQPQHF
>20|NA|TRBJ2-1|TRBV5-1|TRBD2
TGCGCCAGCAGCTCCGGGGACGGGACTAGCGGGTCAAGCTCCTACAATGAGCAGTTCTTC
CASSSGDGTSGSSSYNEQFF
>13|NA|TRBJ2-7|TRBV3-1/TRBV3-2|NA
TGTGCCAGCAGCCAAGGAGACTACTACGGGCAGTACTTC
CASSQGDYYGQYF
>13|once|TRBJ1-1|TRBV2|NA
TGTGCCAGCAGTAACCAGGGGAGCACTGAAGCTTTCTTT
CASSNQGSTEAFF
>15|NA|TRBJ2-5|TRBV5-1|TRBD2
TGCGCCAGCAGCTTGGAACCGGGGGGACAAGAGACCCAGTACTTC
CASSLEPGGQETQYF
>15|NA|TRBJ1-4|TRBV2|NA
TGTGCCAGCAGCCAGAGACAGCATCAACCGGAAAAACTGTTTTTT
CASSQRQHQPEKLFF
>14|NA|TRBJ2-3|TRBV18|NA
TGTGCCAGCTCACCATCTAGACAGACAGATACGCAGTATTTT
CASSPSRQTDTQYF
>15|NA|TRBJ1-1|TRBV2|TRBD1
TGTGCCAGCTCCAGTAGAACAGGGGTGAACACTGAAGCTTTCTTT
CASSSRTGVNTEAFF
>13|NA|TRBJ1-1|TRBV7-9|TRBD1
TGTGCCAGCAGCCCCCGGGAGGGGGCAGGGGCTTTCTTT
CASSPREGAGAFF
>13|NA|TRBJ2-3|TRBV6-2/TRBV6-3|TRBD1
TGTGCCAGCAGTTCGACAGGGGGCGGTACGCAGTATTTT
CASSSTGGGTQYF
>16|NA|TRBJ2-1|TRBV10-1|TRBD2
TGCGCCAGCAGCCTAGCGGCTCAAAGCTCCTACAATGAGCAGTTCTTC
CASSLAAQSSYNEQFF
>15|NA|TRBJ2-3|TRBV6-4|TRBD1
TGTGCCAGCAGTCATGACTCAGGGGGTCGAGATACGCAGTATTTT
CASSHDSGGRDTQYF
>15|NA|TRBJ2-1|TRBV19|TRBD2
TGTGCCAGTAGTATCGGACTAGCGGGATTGGATGAGCAGTTCTTC
CASSIGLAGLDEQFF
>11|NA|TRBJ1-6|TRBV30|NA
TGTGCCTGGTCGGGGAATTCACCCCTCCACTTT
CAWSGNSPLHF
>16|NA|TRBJ2-5|TRBV5-4|TRBD2
TGTGCCAGCAGCACTGGGGTGGCTAGCGGGAGAGAGACCCAGTACTTC
CASSTGVASGRETQYF
>16|NA|TRBJ2-2|TRBV5-6|TRBD2
TGTGCCAGCAGCTTGTTTAGCGGGATGAACACCGGGGAGCTGTTTTTT
CASSLFSGMNTGELFF
>15|NA|TRBJ1-2|TRBV27|NA
TGTGCCAGCAGTCCAAGTTTGGGGGCGTGGAGTGGCTACACCTTC
CASSPSLGAWSGYTF
>13|NA|TRBJ2-2|TRBV9|NA
TGTGCCAGCAGCGTAGGAGGTCCCGGGGAGCTGTTTTTT
CASSVGGPGELFF
>16|NA|TRBJ1-2|TRBV7-9|NA
TGTGCCAGCAGCCCTGGACGGACTTCTTTTTTCTATGGCTACACCTTC
CASSPGRTSFFYGYTF
>13|NA|TRBJ1-2|TRBV28|NA
TGTGCCAGCAGTCCCGACAGTACGATTGGCTACACCTTC
CASSPDSTIGYTF
>15|NA|TRBJ2-3|TRBV5-6|TRBD2
TGTGCCAGCAGCTTGGCTCAGCGGGGGGGAGATACGCAGTATTTT
CASSLAQRGGDTQYF
>13|NA|TRBJ1-2|TRBV4-2|NA
TGTGCCAGCAGCTCAAGGCAGGGGAATGGCTACACCTTC
CASSSRQGNGYTF
>15|NA|TRBJ1-2|TRBV6-5|TRBD1
TGTGCCAGCAGTCCGGACAGGGGGCACAACTATGGCTACACCTTC
CASSPDRGHNYGYTF
>16|NA|TRBJ1-1|TRBV4-1|TRBD1
TGCGCCAGCAGCCAGGGACAGGGGGTCCTGAACACTGAAGCTTTCTTT
CASSQGQGVLNTEAFF
>14|NA|TRBJ1-2|TRBV7-9|NA
TGTGCCAGCAGCCCCCTCGGGAGGGATCGTGGCTACACCTTC
CASSPLGRDRGYTF
>14|NA|TRBJ2-3|TRBV5-1|TRBD2
TGCGCCAGCTACTTAGCGGGAAGCACAGATACGCAGTATTTT
CASYLAGSTDTQYF
>12|NA|TRBJ1-2|TRBV30|NA
TGTGCCTCCCTCCAGGGTGACTATGGCTACACCTTC
CASLQGDYGYTF
>16|NA|TRBJ1-5|TRBV4-2|NA
TGTGCCAGCAGCCAAGATCGGACTGCTAGCAATCAGCCCCAGCATTTT
CASSQDRTASNQPQHF
>17|few|TRBJ1-5|TRBV5-1|NA
TGCGCCAGCAGCTTGGGCTTTGGACAGCCAGGCAATCAGCCCCAGCATTTT
CASSLGFGQPGNQPQHF
>15|NA|TRBJ2-5|TRBV18|TRBD1
TGTGCCAGCTCACGAGCCGGGACAGGGCAAGAGACCCAGTACTTC
CASSRAGTGQETQYF
>17|once|TRBJ2-6|TRBV19|NA
TGTGCCAGTAGCGAGGCAGGGTCCTACTCTGGGGCCAACGTCCTGACTTTC
CASSEAGSYSGANVLTF
>12|NA|TRBJ1-2|TRBV29-1|NA
TGCAGCGTGAGAGGGGGGGACTATGGCTACACCTTC
CSVRGGDYGYTF
>16|NA|TRBJ1-2|TRBV4-1|TRBD1
TGCGCCAGCAGCCAATTTACGGAACAGGGGAACGGGGGCTACACCTTC
CASSQFTEQGNGGYTF